Below, 19 T cell receptor beta chains from the same sample are listed, as sequenced in a study of regulatory T cells in long-lasting Graves disease (dated by TCRdb to about 2021). Interpreted using the paper, the time point label stands for: newly diagnosed GD, antithyroid drugs for less than 3 months. For both TCR sequencing and RNA sequencing, RNA was extracted from PBMCs in TRIzol. The protocol used for the library was multiplex PCR. For sequencing, an Illumina HiSeq 4000 was employed. CDR3 regions were amplified by Arm-PCR with iRepertoire HTBI primers to construct TCR beta libraries. TCRdb reworked the public reads: Q25 trimming with fastp, MiXCR clone assembly, productive beta chains retained. Every entry covers one CDR3 protein and lists the most common genes and DNA from its rows. This sample is represented by fewer than 650,000 distinct CDR3 sequences; 15% to 20% of them were singletons. The ten top clones hold more than 10% of the sample.

These data are also associated with another study on T cells in Graves' hyperthyroidism and ophthalmopathy.

Sample: peripheral blood mononuclear cells (PBMCs), taken at new diagnosis, from a patient treated with antithyroid drugs. The receptors come from a man aged 18-30 years with Graves disease. Donor details come from another sample of the same person, matched by shared clones.

The chain uses TRBV28 and TRBJ1-1, with 7 bases matching TRBD1. This CDR3 has 14 amino acids. Germline V gene data show CDR1 as MDHEN and CDR2 as SYDVKM. V dropped 3 bases and J dropped 4; count of bases not matched to a gene: 5. CDR3 amino acids: CASSFPGGATEAFF. Here the CDR3 DNA reads TGTGCCAGCAGTTTCCCAGGGGGTGCCACTGAAGCTTTCTTT.

At least ten counts were recorded for this clonotype. The chain couples TRBV9 to TRBJ2-3; tentative D call: TRBD1 (5 bases). Germline V gene lookup returns CDR1 SGDLS and CDR2 YYNGEE. The length of the CDR3 is 12 residues. The germline V and J ends were trimmed by 4 bases and 7 bases, with 10 bases remaining between them. CDR3 in amino acids: CASSPGHNTQYF. The CDR3 DNA sequence: TGTGCCAGCAGCCCAGGGCATAATACGCAGTATTTT.

In this sample, this clonotype turned up many times. V usage is TRBV9 and J usage is TRBJ2-5, with D tentatively TRBD1 or TRBD2 (6 bases each). The germline CDR1 and CDR2 sequences are SGDLS and YYNGEE. CDR3 size: 16 residues. V was clipped by 0 bases and J by 0 bases, with 12 bases between them. This CDR3 is CASSVAEGEYQETQYF. The DNA for the CDR3 is TGTGCCAGCAGCGTAGCGGAGGGGGAGTACCAAGAGACCCAGTACTTC.

The sample holds a few counts of this clonotype. The chain uses TRBV6-1 and TRBJ2-7, with TRBD2 as a possible D gene (6 bases). The CDR3 totals 15 residues. Germline CDR1 is MNHNS and CDR2 is SASEGT. V was shortened by 4 bases and J by 0 bases, with 13 bases between the two germline ends. CDR3 sequence reads: CASSGRVGSSYEQYF. CDR3 nucleotide sequence: TGTGCCAGCAGTGGGAGGGTCGGGAGCTCCTACGAGCAGTACTTC.

The V gene is TRBV11-3, the J gene TRBJ2-3; D is undetermined. CDR3 size: 14 residues. The germline V gene has CDR1 SGHNT and CDR2 YENEEA. V was shortened by 3 bases and J by 6 bases, with 13 bases between the two germline ends. The CDR3 nucleotides are TGTGCCAGCAGCTTGGCCCGGGCCGCGGATACGCAGTATTTT. This sequence encodes CASSLARAADTQYF. Filled out from reference TRBV11-3 and TRBJ2-3, the complete variable domain reads EAGVVQSPRYKIIEKKQPVAFWCNPISGHNTLYWYLQNLGQGPELLIRYENEEAVDDSQLPKDRFSAERLKGVDSTLKIQPAELGDSAVYLCASSLARAADTQYFGPGTRLTVL.

The chain links TRBV9 to TRBJ1-4, with D maybe TRBD1 (6 bases). Looked up from germline, CDR1 is SGDLS and CDR2 is YYNGEE. Trimming took 0 bases from V and 8 from J, leaving 11 bases between them. The CDR3 covers 14 residues. CDR3 in amino acids: CASSVGQDREKLFF. CDR3 coding DNA: TGTGCCAGCAGCGTAGGACAGGATCGGGAAAAACTGTTTTTT.

This clonotype was recorded many times. The rearrangement uses TRBV12-3 or TRBV12-4 and TRBJ2-3; 8 bases line up with TRBD2. V was clipped by 7 bases and J by 2 bases; unmatched bases: 8. This CDR3 is 15 amino acids long. CDR3 nucleotide sequence: TGTGCCAGCAAGGTTGGGACTAGAACCACAGATACGCAGTATTTT. This sequence encodes CASKVGTRTTDTQYF.

The rearrangement uses TRBV5-5 and TRBJ2-7, with D possibly matching TRBD1 (6 bases). V was cut by 0 bases and J by 1 base, with 17 bases left in between. CDR3 length: 17 amino acids. CDR1 is SGHKS, CDR2 YYEKEE, per germline (reference sequence). The CDR3 DNA reads TGTGCCAGCAGCTTGGAGGAGTTGGGCAGGGGATCCTACGAGCAGTACTTC. Encoded protein: CASSLEELGRGSYEQYF.

The rearrangement links TRBV14 to TRBJ2-3; no clear D gene. Germline V gene data show CDR1 as SGHDN and CDR2 as FVKESK. This CDR3 contains 15 residues. V shed 4 bases and J shed 1 base, with 12 bases lying between them. CDR3 loop: CASSPVRSCTDTQYF. As DNA, the CDR3 is TGTGCCAGCAGCCCCGTGCGGAGTTGCACAGATACGCAGTATTTT.

On this clonotype: A far larger clone is a single base away, which makes a read error likely. The genes are TRBV6-6 and TRBJ2-1; 12 bases align to TRBD2. The V gene end was trimmed by 2 bases and the J gene end by 10 bases; junction bases not matched to a gene: 9. CDR1 and CDR2 (germline): MNHNY, SVGAGI (reference sequence). There are 16 residues in the CDR3. The CDR3 protein is CASSYAVLAGGYEQFF. The CDR3 DNA follows: TGTGCCAGCAGTTACGCAGTCCTAGCGGGAGGGTACGAGCAGTTCTTC.

This clonotype appeared many times. The V call is TRBV12-3 or TRBV12-4, the J call TRBJ1-1, with TRBD1 matching 8 bases. V shed 6 bases, J shed 5 bases, and the junction held 8 bases outside the gene matches. CDR3 size: 14 residues. The CDR3 is CASSLQGVGTEAFF. CDR3 coding DNA: TGTGCCAGCAGCCTACAGGGGGTTGGTACTGAAGCTTTCTTT.

This clonotype came up many times. The chain carries TRBV12-3 or TRBV12-4 and TRBJ1-1; 12 bases line up with TRBD1. The ends lost 5 bases at V and 1 base at J; junction bases unmatched: 5. This CDR3 has 16 amino acids. The CDR3 DNA reads TGTGCCAGCAGTCTGGGACAGGGGGCGCGGAACACTGAAGCTTTCTTT. Translating it yields CASSLGQGARNTEAFF.

There are a few counts of this clonotype. This chain's CDR3 is CAWSVGGSDTQYF. CDR3 in DNA: TGTGCCTGGAGTGTAGGGGGGTCTGATACGCAGTATTTT. The chain couples TRBV30 to TRBJ2-3; D could derive from TRBD1 or TRBD2 (6 bases each). CDR3 length equals 13 residues. Germline CDR1 reads GTSNPN; CDR2 reads SVGIG (reference sequence). V lost 0 bases to trimming and J lost 6 bases, with 10 bases between them.

This clonotype was seen a few times. The chain uses TRBV30 and TRBJ2-1, with 12 bases matching TRBD2. Germline values: CDR1 GTSNPN, CDR2 SVGIG (reference sequence). The CDR3 totals 16 residues. Unmatched junction bases numbered 10, after V lost 2 bases and J lost 8 bases. The CDR3 here is CAWSFGSGLAGHEQFF. The CDR3 region has the DNA TGTGCCTGGAGTTTTGGGTCGGGACTAGCGGGCCATGAGCAGTTCTTC.

The chain is built from TRBV3-1 and TRBJ2-7, with TRBD2 identical over 8 bases. Germline V gene lookup returns CDR1 LGHDT and CDR2 YNNKEL (reference sequence). With 4 bases clipped from V and 2 bases from J, the junction kept 7 bases outside the gene matches. The CDR3 loop spans 15 amino acids. The CDR3 DNA reads as TGTGCCAGCAGCCGAGCGGGAGCCTCCCCCTACGAGCAGTACTTC. This sequence encodes CASSRAGASPYEQYF.

The sample holds a few counts of this clonotype. Compared with germline, one end of the junction differs, possibly owing to a read error. The rearrangement uses TRBV6-2 or TRBV6-3 and TRBJ2-7, with 8 bases identical to TRBD1. The CDR3 loop spans 18 amino acids. CDR1 and CDR2 from the germline V gene are MNHEY and SVGEGT. The CDR3 reads CASSYYGGLPRGPYEQYF. DNA for the CDR3: TGTGCCAGCAGCTACTATGGGGGACTCCCCAGGGGGCCCTACGAGCAGTACTTC.

This clonotype was recorded many times. The chain has TRBV2 and TRBJ2-5, with 9 bases fitting TRBD2. This CDR3 has 14 residues. The V gene's germline CDR1 is SNHLY and CDR2 FYNNEI. V was clipped by 6 bases and J by 5 bases; unmatched bases: 7. CDR3 sequence reads: CASRIAGALETQYF. The DNA for the CDR3 is TGTGCCAGCAGAATAGCGGGAGCACTGGAGACCCAGTACTTC.

Concerning this clonotype itself: Possible read error: a much larger clone is one base away. This chain connects TRBV28 to TRBJ2-6, with 7 bases matching TRBD1. This CDR3 is built from 15 residues. Germline V lookup: CDR1 MDHEN, CDR2 SYDVKM. With 6 bases clipped from V and 1 base from J, the junction kept 3 bases outside the gene matches. CDR3 residues: CASSQTGSGANVLTF. The CDR3 DNA reads TGTGCCAGCAGCCAGACAGGGTCTGGGGCCAACGTCCTGACTTTC.

V gene TRBV12-5 combines with J gene TRBJ2-1, with TRBD2 identical over 8 bases. CDR3 size: 15 residues. The germline CDR1 and CDR2 sequences are LGHNT and FRNRAP. The V segment lost 0 bases and the J segment 12 bases; nucleotides outside the gene matches: 10. In DNA form, the CDR3 reads TGTGCTAGTGGTTTGGTACCCGCGGGGGGATCGAGGCAGTTCTTC. Amino acids: CASGLVPAGGSRQFF. The full variable domain, rest sourced from reference TRBV12-5 and TRBJ2-1, is DARVTQTPRHKVTEMGQEVTMRCQPILGHNTVFWYRQTMMQGLELLAYFRNRAPLDDSGMPKDRFSAEMPDATLATLKIQPSEPRDSAVYFCASGLVPAGGSRQFFGPGTRLTVL.